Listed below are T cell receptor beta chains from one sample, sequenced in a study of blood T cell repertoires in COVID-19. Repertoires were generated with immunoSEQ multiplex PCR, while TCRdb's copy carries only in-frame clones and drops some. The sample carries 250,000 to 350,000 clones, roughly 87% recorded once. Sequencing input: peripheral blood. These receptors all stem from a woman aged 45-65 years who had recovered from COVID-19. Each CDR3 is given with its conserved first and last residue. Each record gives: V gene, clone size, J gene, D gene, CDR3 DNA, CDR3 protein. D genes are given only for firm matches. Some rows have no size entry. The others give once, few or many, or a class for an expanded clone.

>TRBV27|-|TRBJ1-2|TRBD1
TGTGCCAGCAGTCCGGGGACAGGGGGATCGTTCTATGGCTACACCTTC
CASSPGTGGSFYGYTF
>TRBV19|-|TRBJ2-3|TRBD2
TGTGCCAGTAGTATTACATCGACTAGCGGGGGTGATACGCAGTATTTT
CASSITSTSGGDTQYF
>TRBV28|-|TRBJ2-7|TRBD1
TGTGCCAGCATCGCGGGACAGGGCTACGAGCAGTACTTC
CASIAGQGYEQYF
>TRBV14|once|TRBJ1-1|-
TGTGCCAGCAGCCAAGAGTCGGGTCTGACTGAAGCTTTCTTT
CASSQESGLTEAFF
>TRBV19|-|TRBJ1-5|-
TGTGCCAGTGGGGGGGACGGATTCAATCAGCCCCAGCATTTT
CASGGDGFNQPQHF
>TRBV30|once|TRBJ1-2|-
TGTGCCTGGACCCAATTTACAGGAGCCTATGGCTACACCTTC
CAWTQFTGAYGYTF
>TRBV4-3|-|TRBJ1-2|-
TGCGCCAGCAGCCAAGATTTTAGGGGCGAGGACTATGGCTACACCTTC
CASSQDFRGEDYGYTF
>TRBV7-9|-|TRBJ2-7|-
TGTGCCAGCAGCTTACAGGGGTGGGGAGAGCAGTACTTC
CASSLQGWGEQYF
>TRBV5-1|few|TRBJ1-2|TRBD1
TGCGCCAGCAGCCCGGACAGGGTTCGGTATGGCTACACCTTC
CASSPDRVRYGYTF
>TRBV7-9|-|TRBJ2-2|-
TGTGCCAGCAGCCCTGGGGAGCGGGTGAACACCGGGGAGCTGTTTTTT
CASSPGERVNTGELFF
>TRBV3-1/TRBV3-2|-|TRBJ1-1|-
TGTGCCAGCAGCCCATCCCTCCTAGACACTGAAGCTTTCTTT
CASSPSLLDTEAFF
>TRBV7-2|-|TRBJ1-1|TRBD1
TGTGCCAGCAGCTTAAGGGGGCGCGGGACTTTCTTT
CASSLRGRGTFF
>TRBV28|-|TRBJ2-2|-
TGTGCCAGCAGTCCCCGTGGTTGGCGGGGGAACACCGGGGAGCTGTTTTTT
CASSPRGWRGNTGELFF
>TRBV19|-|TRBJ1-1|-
TGTGCCAGTAGCACCGCTATGAACACTGAAGCTTTCTTT
CASSTAMNTEAFF
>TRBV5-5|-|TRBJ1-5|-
TGTGCCAGCAGCTTGGTAGGTGGCTCGGAGCAGCCCCAGCATTTT
CASSLVGGSEQPQHF
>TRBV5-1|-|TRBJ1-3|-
TGCGCCAGCAGCCTACAGGGTTTTGACTCTGGAAACACCATATATTTT
CASSLQGFDSGNTIYF
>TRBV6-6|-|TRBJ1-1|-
TGTGCCAGCACCCCCGCCGGGGGAACTGAAGCTTTCTTT
CASTPAGGTEAFF
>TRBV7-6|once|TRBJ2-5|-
TGTGCCAGCACTGTGTCCAGGGGGGACGGGGAGACCCAGTACTTC
CASTVSRGDGETQYF
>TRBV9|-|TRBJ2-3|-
TGTGCCAGCAGCGTTAGCGGAAGCACAGATACGCAGTATTTT
CASSVSGSTDTQYF
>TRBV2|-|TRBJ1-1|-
TGTGCCAGCAGTGAAGCACAGGGTATGAACACTGAAGCTTTCTTT
CASSEAQGMNTEAFF
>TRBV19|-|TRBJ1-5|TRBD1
TGTGCCAGTAGTCAGGGGGGTATCAGCAATCAGCCCCAGCATTTT
CASSQGGISNQPQHF
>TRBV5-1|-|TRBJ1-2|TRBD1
TGCGCCAGCAGCCGGGACAGAAACTATGGCTACACCTTC
CASSRDRNYGYTF
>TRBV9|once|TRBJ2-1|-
TGTGCCAGCAGCGTAGTCCCACGACTGACTACCTCCTACAATGAGCAGTTCTTC
CASSVVPRLTTSYNEQFF
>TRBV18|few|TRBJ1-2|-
TGTGCCAGCTCACTCTCACAGACGGGATTGCGGGGAGGCTACACCTTC
CASSLSQTGLRGGYTF
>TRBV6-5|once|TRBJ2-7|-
TGTGCCAGCAGTTACAATGTATGGGGAGAACCGAACGAGCAGTACTTC
CASSYNVWGEPNEQYF
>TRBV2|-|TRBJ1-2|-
TGTGCCAGCAGTGAGAGCGACAGCTATGGCTACACCTTC
CASSESDSYGYTF
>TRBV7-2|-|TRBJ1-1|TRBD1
TGTGCCAGCAGCTTAGCCGTCCAGAGGGGGCCAGCTTTCTTT
CASSLAVQRGPAFF
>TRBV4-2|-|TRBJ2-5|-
TGTGCCAGCAGCCAAGTCGCCAGGGGTTCTTCGAAAGAGACCCAGTACTTC
CASSQVARGSSKETQYF
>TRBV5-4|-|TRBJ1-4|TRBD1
TGTGCCAGCAGCGAAGGGACAGCCTTTGCAACTAATGAAAAACTGTTTTTT
CASSEGTAFATNEKLFF
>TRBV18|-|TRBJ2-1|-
TGTGCCAGCTCACCACCGTCGACAAATGAGCAGTTCTTC
CASSPPSTNEQFF
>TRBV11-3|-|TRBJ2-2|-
TGTGCCAGCAGCTTAGGACAGGTGAACACCGGGGAGCTGTTTTTT
CASSLGQVNTGELFF
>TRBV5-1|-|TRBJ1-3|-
TGCGCCAGCCATGGAGGCCCGGGGGGAAACACCATATATTTT
CASHGGPGGNTIYF
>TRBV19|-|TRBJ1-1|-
TGTGCCAGTAGTATCTTCGCTGAAGCTTTCTTT
CASSIFAEAFF
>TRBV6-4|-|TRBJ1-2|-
TGTGCCAGCAGTGACAAGGGGACATATGGCTACACCTTC
CASSDKGTYGYTF
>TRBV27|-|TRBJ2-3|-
TGTGCCAGCAGTTTTCTTCGGGGAGATACGCAGTATTTT
CASSFLRGDTQYF
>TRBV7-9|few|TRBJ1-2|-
TGTGCCAGCAGCCACGCCGGACAGAGTAACTATGGCTACACCTTC
CASSHAGQSNYGYTF
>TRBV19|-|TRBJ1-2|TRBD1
TGTGCCAGTAGCTATGACAGGGTATTTGGCTATGGCTACACCTTC
CASSYDRVFGYGYTF
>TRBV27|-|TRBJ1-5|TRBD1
TGTGCCAGCAGCCTCGGACAGGCCTTGGGCAGCAATCAGCCCCAGCATTTT
CASSLGQALGSNQPQHF
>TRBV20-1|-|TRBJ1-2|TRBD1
TGCAGTGCTAGTTCCGGGACAGGCTATGGCTACACCTTC
CSASSGTGYGYTF
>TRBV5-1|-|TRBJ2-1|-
TGCGCCAGCAGCAACCCGGGACACCCCGAGCAGTTCTTC
CASSNPGHPEQFF
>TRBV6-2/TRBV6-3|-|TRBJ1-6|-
TGTGCCAGCAGTTCGGAGTCGGGAAGGACACCCCTCCACTTT
CASSSESGRTPLHF